The 22 T cell receptor beta chains reported below all come from one sample, sequenced in a study of shared clonotypes between healthy human individuals. Sequencing was performed with immunoSEQ multiplex PCR; in TCRdb, only in-frame clones are kept and a portion is missing. Here the sample spans about 2 million clones, about 95% being singletons. Naive CD8 cells were CD45RO-negative, positively selected for CCR7, excluding terminally differentiated effector memory CD45RA+ cells. Source material: naive CD8+ T cells sorted from blood. The origin of the receptors is a young man in good health.

The DNA for the CDR3 is TGCGCCAGCAGCCAAGATGGGGCAGGAATCCATAATTCACCCCTCCACTTT. Protein product: CASSQDGAGIHNSPLHF. The chain carries TRBV4-1 and TRBJ1-6; TRBD1 is a possible D gene (5 bases). The CDR3 extends over 17 amino acids. Germline CDR1 and CDR2: MGHRA and YSYEKL. Trimming removed 0 bases at V and 5 bases at J, with 14 bases between.

The chain's CDR3 is CASSVVSGATDTQYF. CDR3 nucleotides: TGTGCCAGCAGCGTAGTTTCGGGGGCCACAGATACGCAGTATTTT. V is TRBV9 and J is TRBJ2-3, with D possibly called TRBD1 or TRBD2 (6 bases each). V was shortened by 0 bases and J by 2 bases, with 10 bases between the two germline ends. The CDR3 extends over 15 amino acids. CDR1 and CDR2 (germline): SGDLS, YYNGEE.

This clone occurred once. The chain uses TRBV15 and TRBJ1-5, with D unresolved. This CDR3 is built from 17 residues. Germline V gene data show CDR1 as LNHNV and CDR2 as YYDKDF (reference sequence). The ends were cut back, 0 bases at V and 3 bases at J, with 15 bases in the middle. CDR3 region: CATSRDQAASTNQPQHF. The CDR3 DNA reads as TGTGCCACCAGCAGAGATCAGGCAGCGTCTACCAATCAGCCCCAGCATTTT.

The rearrangement joins TRBV4-1 to TRBJ1-1; D is possibly TRBD1 (5 bases). V gave up 3 bases and J gave up 6 bases, with 14 bases separating them. CDR3 length: 14 amino acids. Germline-derived CDR1 and CDR2 are MGHRA and YSYEKL. CDR3 sequence: CASSHKIQVPEAFF. The CDR3 bases are TGCGCCAGCAGCCACAAAATACAGGTCCCTGAAGCTTTCTTT.

The J gene is TRBJ1-1, the V gene TRBV2, with no clear D. Germline V gene lookup returns CDR1 SNHLY and CDR2 FYNNEI. This CDR3 is built from 16 residues. V lost 2 bases, J lost 0 bases, and 13 bases lay in between. The CDR3 sequence: CASSEIQRAMNTEAFF. The CDR3 nucleotides read TGTGCCAGCAGTGAAATACAGAGGGCAATGAACACTGAAGCTTTCTTT.

The chain carries TRBV19 and TRBJ2-5; D is ambiguous. The CDR3 has 13 residues. V was trimmed by 6 bases and J by 3 bases, leaving 11 bases between them. Germline values: CDR1 LNHDA, CDR2 SQIVND (reference sequence). This CDR3 is CASREDWEETQYF. The CDR3 DNA reads as TGTGCCAGTAGGGAAGACTGGGAAGAGACCCAGTACTTC.

V is TRBV27 and J is TRBJ2-4; 9 bases align to TRBD2. Germline assignment: CDR1 MNHEY and CDR2 SMNVEV (reference sequence). The ends lost 7 bases at V and 7 bases at J; junction bases unmatched: 23. This CDR3 has 19 amino acids. DNA of the CDR3: TGTGCCAGCATAGTAGGTGTCGGGGGACCGGGACTAGCATTTAACATTCAGTACTTC. Its protein product is CASIVGVGGPGLAFNIQYF.

The rearrangement joins TRBV7-2 to TRBJ1-6, with D possibly matching TRBD1 (5 bases). The CDR3 totals 16 residues. Germline-derived CDR1 and CDR2 are SGHTA and FQGNSA. V was shortened by 7 bases and J by 4 bases, with 17 bases between the two germline ends. DNA of the CDR3: TGTGCCAGCACCAGGCCCCGGGACGGATATAATTCACCCCTCCACTTT. Translation gives CASTRPRDGYNSPLHF.

The chain has TRBV7-9 and TRBJ2-3; no definite D call. Germline loops: CDR1 SEHNR, CDR2 FQNEAQ (reference sequence). CDR3 length: 13 amino acids. The V gene lost 6 bases and the J gene lost 0 bases, with 7 bases spanning the gap. Here the CDR3 reads CASRRVSTDTQYF. CDR3 sequence (DNA): TGTGCCAGCAGACGGGTTAGCACAGATACGCAGTATTTT.

The chain uses TRBV28 and TRBJ2-7; TRBD2 agrees at 9 bases. The junction had 7 bases not matched to a gene; V was cut back by 1 base and J by 6 bases. The CDR3 runs to 15 residues. The germline CDR1 and CDR2 sequences are MDHEN and SYDVKM. The CDR3 region has the DNA TGTGCCAGCAGTTTATACCTAGCGGGACTGGTCGAGCAGTACTTC. Its protein product is CASSLYLAGLVEQYF.

For the CDR3, the DNA is TGTGCCAGCTTCTTACTAGGCGAGGGTCACTACGAGCAGTACTTC. It translates to CASFLLGEGHYEQYF. This chain joins TRBV7-8 and TRBJ2-7; D might be TRBD2 (5 bases). CDR1 is SGHVS, CDR2 FQNEAQ, per germline. The CDR3 loop spans 15 amino acids. V lost 8 bases, J lost 3 bases, and 20 bases lay in between.

The chain couples TRBV6-5 to TRBJ1-4; D ambiguous. Germline CDR1 is MNHEY and CDR2 is SVGAGI. The CDR3 has 15 residues. Trimming shortened V by 6 bases and J by 2 bases, and 13 bases separated the two germline ends. As DNA, the CDR3 is TGTGCCAGCAGGCCCCTCGGCACTACTAATGAAAAACTGTTTTTT. Its translation is CASRPLGTTNEKLFF.

This clone has just a few counts. This chain uses TRBV19 with TRBJ1-2; D is unclear. Germline V CDR1 and CDR2: LNHDA, SQIVND (reference sequence). This CDR3 is built from 15 residues. V lost 2 bases and J 1 base, leaving 11 bases between the germline ends. The CDR3, as DNA: TGTGCCAGTAGTATAAAGGGTTCCTATAACTATGGCTACACCTTC. Translating gives CASSIKGSYNYGYTF.

With respect to this clone: At the DNA level, this CDR3 is encoded by other sequences in the same sample as well. V usage is TRBV7-6 and J usage is TRBJ2-7; D is unresolved. The V and J ends lost 0 bases and 2 bases respectively, with 5 bases between them. Per the germline V gene, CDR1 is SGHVS and CDR2 is FNYEAQ. The CDR3 length is 13 residues. CDR3 DNA: TGTGCCAGCAGCTTAGCGCTCACCTACGAGCAGTACTTC. It encodes CASSLALTYEQYF.

The chain is built from TRBV7-9 and TRBJ1-6; possibly TRBD1 for D (6 bases). Germline V gene lookup returns CDR1 SEHNR and CDR2 FQNEAQ (reference sequence). Deletions cut 2 bases from V and 5 bases from J, with 7 bases between. The CDR3 spans 14 residues. In DNA form, the CDR3 reads TGTGCCAGCAGCTTAAGGGGGGATAATTCACCCCTCCACTTT. Translated, it gives CASSLRGDNSPLHF.

This chain connects TRBV7-9 to TRBJ2-1; 11 bases map to TRBD2. With 3 bases clipped from V and 9 bases from J, the junction kept 7 bases outside the gene matches. Germline V gene lookup returns CDR1 SEHNR and CDR2 FQNEAQ (reference sequence). The CDR3 is made up of 15 amino acids. CDR3 region: CASSFVSGRAGEQFF. DNA of the CDR3: TGTGCCAGCAGCTTCGTTAGCGGGAGGGCCGGTGAGCAGTTCTTC. The full variable domain, in which reference TRBV7-9 and TRBJ2-1 provide the parts outside the CDR3, is DTGVSQNPRHKITKRGQNVTFRCDPISEHNRLYWYRQTLGQGPEFLTYFQNEAQLEKSRLLSDRFSAERPKGSFSTLEIQRTEQGDSAMYLCASSFVSGRAGEQFFGPGTRLTVL.

The DNA of the CDR3 is TGTGCCAGCAGCGGCACGTACAGTCCCACTGAAGCTTTCTTT. It codes for CASSGTYSPTEAFF. J is TRBJ1-1 and V is TRBV7-8, with D hard to call. Germline lookup yields CDR1 SGHVS and CDR2 FQNEAQ. Trimming stripped 5 bases from V and 4 bases from J, with 14 bases between. The CDR3 runs to 14 residues.

This rearrangement joins TRBV7-9 to TRBJ2-1; maybe TRBD1 (5 bases). V dropped 5 bases and J dropped 2 bases, with 10 bases sitting between them. The CDR3 runs 14 residues. Germline loops: CDR1 SEHNR, CDR2 FQNEAQ (reference sequence). The CDR3, as DNA: TGTGCCAGCAGCCAAGAAGGGGCCTACAATGAGCAGTTCTTC. This codes for CASSQEGAYNEQFF.

CDR3 region: CASSIGTGGTEAFF. The CDR3 DNA sequence: TGTGCCAGCAGTATAGGGACAGGGGGCACTGAAGCTTTCTTT. This chain connects TRBV27 to TRBJ1-1, with 11 nucleotides matching TRBD1. CDR3 size: 14 residues. J was trimmed by 4 bases and V by 5 bases; bases with no gene match: 3. The germline gives CDR1 MNHEY, CDR2 SMNVEV (reference sequence).

This chain uses TRBV28 with TRBJ2-1; D might be TRBD2 (5 bases). The germline gives CDR1 MDHEN, CDR2 SYDVKM. The CDR3 length is 13 residues. The germline V and J ends were trimmed by 2 bases and 8 bases, with 10 bases remaining between them. In nucleotides, the CDR3 is TGTGCCAGCAGTTTACCGGGGTTCGATGAGCAGTTCTTC. Encoded protein: CASSLPGFDEQFF.

About this clone: The same CDR3 is also encoded by other DNA sequences in this sample. The chain couples TRBV7-9 to TRBJ2-7, with D maybe TRBD1 (6 bases). The CDR3 is 13 amino acids. Trimming removed 5 bases at V and 2 bases at J, with 10 bases between. Germline V CDR1 and CDR2: SEHNR, FQNEAQ (reference sequence). DNA of the CDR3: TGTGCCAGCAGCCAGACAGGAACCTACGAGCAGTACTTC. Protein product: CASSQTGTYEQYF. Full variable domain (outside the CDR3, taken from reference TRBV7-9 and TRBJ2-7): DTGVSQNPRHKITKRGQNVTFRCDPISEHNRLYWYRQTLGQGPEFLTYFQNEAQLEKSRLLSDRFSAERPKGSFSTLEIQRTEQGDSAMYLCASSQTGTYEQYFGPGTRLTVT.

This rearrangement joins TRBV27 to TRBJ2-3; 7 bases are shared with TRBD1. CDR3 length: 15 residues. Germline assignment: CDR1 MNHEY and CDR2 SMNVEV (reference sequence). V lost 5 bases to trimming and J lost 2 bases; unmatched junction nucleotides: 7. CDR3 in DNA: TGTGCCAGCAGTCCCCGGGACAGTATCACAGATACGCAGTATTTT. This encodes CASSPRDSITDTQYF.